This paragraph reports one TCR beta chain. The sample is drawn from a study of blood T cell repertoires in COVID-19. As for the study in general: T cells, B-cell-depleted T cells, or PBMCs provided the cDNA or gDNA that served as material.

V lost 0 bases and J lost 8, with 12 bases in between. The CDR3 has 15 residues. The germline CDR1 and CDR2 sequences are SGHRS and YFSETQ. Study processing details: Counts of nucleated cells, estimated from reference gene primer amplification, were obtained. Using immunoSEQ multiplex PCR, the repertoire was profiled, and TCRdb retains in-frame clones only, with some absent. V, J and clone size are those of that table, while D and trimming were read from the DNA. The sample holds about 120,000 clones, more than 60% seen once. The material sequenced was peripheral blood. The V call is TRBV5-1, the J call TRBJ1-6; maybe TRBD1 (6 bases). The source is a man between 65 and 80 years old with acute or convalescent COVID-19. This chain's CDR3 is CASSLEGQSHSPLHF. For the CDR3, the DNA is TGCGCCAGCAGCTTGGAAGGACAGAGTCATTCACCCCTCCACTTT.